This TCR beta chain was obtained from a study of T-cell memory formation after mild COVID-19. Using its own MiXCR run on the 5' RACE reads, TCRdb lists one record per CDR3 protein. The repertoire holds fewer than 350,000 distinct CDR3 sequences, with approximately 18% as singletons. V was trimmed by 5 bases and J by 2 bases, leaving 19 bases between them. This CDR3 has 17 amino acids. Germline V gene sequence: CDR1 SEHNR, CDR2 FQNEAQ (reference sequence). The TCR was taken from a man aged 18 to 35 who had mild COVID-19 (a few samples of this study predate the infection). Cell type and time point are not known. The rearrangement links TRBV7-9 to TRBJ2-1; D perhaps matches TRBD2 (5 bases). Sequences were obtained from PBMCs or a T cell subset sorted from them (not recorded which). The CDR3 bases are TGTGCCAGCAGCCCCACATCCCGGGGAGCTACCTACAATGAGCAGTTCTTC. Amino acids: CASSPTSRGATYNEQFF.